These T cell receptor beta chains were read from a single sample in a study of response to subunit inactivated influenza vaccine. TCRdb re-derived calls from the RT-PCR reads in MiXCR, one entry per CDR3 protein. The sample comprises 710,000 or so distinct CDR3 sequences, 15% to 19% of which are singletons, and around 10% rests with the top ten. This sample comprised PBMCs from blood, obtained 12 days after vaccination. The receptors stem from a man aged 45 to 65 who received an inactivated influenza vaccine. CDR3s include the opening cysteine and the closing phenylalanine or tryptophan. The D gene is left open where the match is weak. Size is stated for part of the rows, as once, few or many counts, or as a class when the clone is expanded.

>TRBV7-3|TRBJ2-1|TRBD1|.
CASSTETGGYNEQFF
TGTGCCAGCAGCACCGAGACAGGGGGGTACAATGAGCAGTTCTTC
>TRBV6-2/TRBV6-3|TRBJ1-5|.|few
CASSGVNSNQPQHF
TGTGCCAGCAGCGGGGTTAATAGCAATCAGCCCCAGCATTTT
>TRBV12-3/TRBV12-4|TRBJ1-5|.|many
CASSLSRNQPQHF
TGTGCCAGCAGTTTATCTCGCAATCAGCCCCAGCATTTT
>TRBV30|TRBJ2-7|.|.
CAWSATGQIYEQYF
TGTGCCTGGAGTGCCACGGGACAAATCTACGAGCAGTACTTC
>TRBV5-1|TRBJ2-3|.|.
CASSSESQGLGDTQYF
TGCGCCAGCAGCTCCGAAAGTCAGGGTCTTGGAGATACGCAGTATTTT
>TRBV29-1|TRBJ2-5|TRBD2|few
CSVALAGGRGTQYF
TGCAGCGTTGCCCTAGCGGGAGGGCGGGGGACCCAGTACTTC
>TRBV28|TRBJ2-1|.|.
CASDIEQFF
TGTGCCAGCGACATCGAGCAGTTCTTC
>TRBV28|TRBJ2-7|.|.
CASSLGGPTTEQYF
TGTGCCAGCAGTTTAGGAGGACCCACCACAGAGCAGTACTTC
>TRBV20-1|TRBJ2-5|.|few
CSARDRGLETQYF
TGCAGTGCTAGAGATAGAGGGTTAGAGACCCAGTACTTC
>TRBV20-1|TRBJ2-5|TRBD2|.
CSARDPRSGRARETQYF
TGCAGTGCTAGAGATCCCCGCAGCGGGAGGGCCCGGGAGACCCAGTACTTC
>TRBV5-1|TRBJ2-1|TRBD1|.
CASSDDRVRGWVQFF
TGCGCCAGCAGCGACGACAGGGTCAGGGGATGGGTGCAGTTCTTC
>TRBV7-2|TRBJ2-5|.|once
CASSLVGRPQETQYF
TGTGCCAGCAGCTTAGTAGGACGGCCCCAAGAGACCCAGTACTTC
>TRBV7-8|TRBJ2-5|TRBD1|.
CASSSATGGEETQYF
TGTGCCAGCAGCTCAGCGACAGGGGGCGAAGAGACCCAGTACTTC
>TRBV29-1|TRBJ2-3|.|few
CSTRERNTDTQYF
TGCAGCACCAGGGAGCGGAACACAGATACGCAGTATTTT
>TRBV20-1|TRBJ2-7|TRBD1|.
CSAGGQGAAYEQYF
TGCAGTGCTGGGGGACAGGGGGCGGCTTACGAGCAGTACTTC
>TRBV7-2|TRBJ1-1|.|few
CASSRRNEAFF
TGTGCCAGCAGCCGACGTAATGAAGCTTTCTTT
>TRBV7-2|TRBJ2-7|.|.
CASSSGYQANYEQYF
TGTGCCAGCAGCTCCGGATATCAGGCGAACTACGAGCAGTACTTC
>TRBV20-1|TRBJ2-1|.|few
CSARDPAGLGDEQFF
TGCAGTGCTAGAGATCCAGCGGGTTTAGGGGATGAGCAGTTCTTC
>TRBV10-3|TRBJ2-7|.|.
CAISESGTPSSYEQYF
TGTGCCATCAGTGAGTCCGGGACACCCAGCTCCTACGAGCAGTACTTC
>TRBV20-1|TRBJ2-3|.|.
CSALGVTDTQYF
TGCAGTGCTCTGGGAGTGACAGATACGCAGTATTTT
>TRBV12-3/TRBV12-4|TRBJ2-3|.|few
CASCKAVTDTQYF
TGTGCCAGTTGCAAGGCGGTCACAGATACGCAGTATTTT
>TRBV27|TRBJ2-5|.|.
CASSPLPETQYF
TGTGCCAGCAGCCCCCTACCTGAGACCCAGTACTTC
>TRBV5-1|TRBJ2-7|.|.
CASSRKGTGYEQYF
TGCGCCAGCAGCCGAAAGGGTACGGGATACGAGCAGTACTTC
>TRBV5-6|TRBJ2-3|TRBD1|many
CASSLLFGDREDHTQYF
TGTGCCAGCAGCTTGCTCTTCGGGGACAGGGAGGACCATACGCAGTATTTT
>TRBV28|TRBJ2-7|TRBD1|.
CASSSLGAGGVNQRPYEQYF
TGTGCCAGCAGCTCCCTAGGGGCAGGGGGCGTTAATCAACGTCCCTACGAGCAGTACTTC
>TRBV12-3/TRBV12-4|TRBJ2-7|.|.
CASSFLPLVEGTYEQYF
TGTGCCAGCAGTTTCCTCCCTCTAGTAGAGGGAACGTACGAGCAGTACTTC
>TRBV7-2|TRBJ1-1|.|.
CASSFFTGTEAFF
TGTGCCAGCAGCTTTTTTACGGGGACTGAAGCTTTCTTT
>TRBV7-2|TRBJ1-1|.|.
CASSRDFGRTEAFF
TGTGCCAGCAGCCGGGACTTCGGGCGCACTGAAGCTTTCTTT
>TRBV7-2|TRBJ2-1|.|few
CASSVQVLSSYNEQFF
TGTGCCAGCAGCGTACAGGTTTTGAGCTCCTACAATGAGCAGTTCTTC
>TRBV27|TRBJ2-1|TRBD2|.
CASSFGGGGYEQFF
TGTGCCAGCAGTTTTGGTGGCGGGGGGTATGAGCAGTTCTTC
>TRBV29-1|TRBJ1-5|.|few
CSVAQANSNQPQHF
TGCAGCGTTGCACAGGCTAATAGCAATCAGCCCCAGCATTTT
>TRBV15|TRBJ2-7|TRBD1|.
CATSNPRGNREQYF
TGTGCCACCAGCAATCCCAGGGGGAACCGGGAGCAGTACTTC
>TRBV6-6|TRBJ2-1|.|many
CASSYSPNNEQFF
TGTGCCAGCAGTTACTCGCCCAACAATGAGCAGTTCTTC
>TRBV12-3/TRBV12-4|TRBJ2-7|TRBD1|few
CASSGRDRGSYEQYF
TGTGCCAGCAGTGGCCGGGACAGGGGTTCCTACGAGCAGTACTTC
>TRBV20-1|TRBJ2-7|TRBD2|few
CSAPRTSGRAYEQYF
TGCAGTGCTCCGAGGACTAGCGGGAGGGCCTACGAGCAGTACTTC
>TRBV4-3|TRBJ2-3|.|.
CASSQDLSVGTTDTQYF
TGCGCCAGCAGCCAAGACCTAAGTGTCGGGACCACAGATACGCAGTATTTT
>TRBV19|TRBJ2-2|TRBD2|.
CASSLPGLADTGELFF
TGTGCCAGTAGTTTACCGGGACTAGCAGACACCGGGGAGCTGTTTTTT
>TRBV5-1|TRBJ2-7|.|many
CASSLAAGGPYEQYF
TGCGCCAGCAGCTTGGCCGCCGGGGGCCCCTACGAGCAGTACTTC
>TRBV20-1|TRBJ2-7|.|few
CSASGDYEQYF
TGCAGTGCTAGCGGGGACTACGAGCAGTACTTC
>TRBV19|TRBJ2-1|.|few
CASSIEGGTHFSNEQFF
TGTGCCAGTAGTATAGAAGGAGGGACCCATTTTTCCAATGAGCAGTTCTTC
>TRBV10-3|TRBJ2-1|.|.
CAISGDTYNEQFF
TGTGCCATCAGTGGGGACACATACAATGAGCAGTTCTTC
>TRBV5-4|TRBJ2-7|TRBD1|few
CASSLDRVNLEQYF
TGTGCCAGCAGCCTGGACAGGGTAAATCTCGAGCAGTACTTC
>TRBV28|TRBJ2-4|.|.
CVSSFVTGKNIQYF
TGTGTCAGCAGTTTCGTTACAGGGAAAAACATTCAGTACTTC
>TRBV24-1|TRBJ2-3|TRBD1|.
CAARDSRTDTQYF
TGTGCCGCCAGGGACAGCCGCACAGATACGCAGTATTTT
>TRBV4-3|TRBJ2-2|TRBD2|few
CASSQGRDTGELFF
TGCGCCAGCAGCCAGGGGAGGGACACCGGGGAGCTGTTTTTT
>TRBV6-6|TRBJ2-1|.|few
CASSYLASDEQFF
TGTGCCAGCAGTTATTTGGCGAGCGATGAGCAGTTCTTC
>TRBV14|TRBJ1-3|.|few
CASSLYTGPGNTIYF
TGTGCCAGCAGCCTATATACAGGGCCCGGAAACACCATATATTTT
>TRBV5-1|TRBJ1-3|.|few
CASSPGHSGNTIYF
TGCGCCAGCAGCCCGGGACACTCTGGAAACACCATATATTTT
>TRBV12-3/TRBV12-4|TRBJ2-3|.|many
CASSFYSSTDTQYF
TGTGCCAGCAGTTTTTATTCGAGCACAGATACGCAGTATTTT
>TRBV20-1|TRBJ2-5|.|.
CSAREPFAATEDTQYF
TGCAGTGCTAGAGAGCCCTTTGCGGCTACCGAAGATACCCAGTACTTC
>TRBV5-5|TRBJ1-5|.|few
CASSLRLYRANDQPQHF
TGTGCCAGCAGCTTGCGTTTATACAGGGCGAATGATCAGCCCCAGCATTTT
>TRBV7-9|TRBJ1-2|TRBD1|few
CASSQQDRDKLGYTF
TGTGCCAGCAGCCAACAAGACAGGGACAAACTTGGCTACACCTTC
>TRBV7-2|TRBJ2-3|TRBD2|few
CASSLGFRGGTDTQYF
TGTGCCAGCAGCTTAGGCTTCCGGGGGGGCACAGATACGCAGTATTTT